Listed below are T cell receptor beta chains from one sample, sequenced in a study of CD8 T cells in ankylosing spondylitis. TCRdb reanalysed the 5' RACE reads using MiXCR and keeps one entry per CDR3 protein. The sample carries 700,000 to 850,000 distinct CDR3 sequences, around 11% recorded once. Sequenced material: blood, either unsorted or a sorted T cell fraction (not recorded which). The receptors stem from a male donor with ankylosing spondylitis. CDR3s include the opening cysteine and the closing phenylalanine or tryptophan.

len	v_gene	j_gene	CDR3aa
15	TRBV4-2	TRBJ1-6	CASSQVRTGNSPLHF
14	TRBV20-1	TRBJ2-7	CSALRTISLYEQYF
14	TRBV3-1	TRBJ2-4	CASSQDGTENIQYF
16	TRBV20-1	TRBJ2-1	CSASHLAASSYNEQFF
13	TRBV28	TRBJ2-4	CASSLGQVHIQYF
14	TRBV24-1	TRBJ2-5	CATSDVGTERAQYF
14	TRBV20-1	TRBJ2-3	CSARLSGARDTQYF
14	TRBV6-5	TRBJ1-1	CASSYYDREGEAFF
11	TRBV18	TRBJ2-1	CASSVLDEQFF
13	TRBV27	TRBJ2-7	CASSFLQAYEQYF
15	TRBV11-2	TRBJ2-1	CASSEREWAYNEQFF
13	TRBV24-1	TRBJ1-6	CATSKRFDSPLHF
15	TRBV7-9	TRBJ1-4	CASSSLRGHNEKLFF
16	TRBV5-5	TRBJ2-1	CASSLVGGGFYNEQFF
17	TRBV7-2	TRBJ2-6	CASSLRGGTSGANVLTF
15	TRBV7-2	TRBJ2-7	CASSLSGGRSYEQYF
13	TRBV24-1	TRBJ1-5	CATSRGSNQPQHF
15	TRBV7-8	TRBJ1-1	CASSDAGTVNTEAFF
14	TRBV28	TRBJ2-5	CASSLRGGAETQYF
16	TRBV6-2/TRBV6-3	TRBJ2-1	CASSSLGGRSYNEQFF
14	TRBV7-9	TRBJ2-1	CASSPRNGWGAQFF
16	TRBV12-3/TRBV12-4	TRBJ2-3	CASSLYRTGGTDTQYF
15	TRBV12-3/TRBV12-4	TRBJ2-7	CASSPPGQGLYEQYF
12	TRBV12-3/TRBV12-4	TRBJ1-3	CASSRWGNTIYF
16	TRBV28	TRBJ1-5	CASSARARVGNQPQHF
15	TRBV12-3/TRBV12-4	TRBJ2-1	CASRLAASSYNEQFF
15	TRBV10-3	TRBJ1-1	CAINRVHSSNTEAFF
15	TRBV7-7	TRBJ2-3	CASSRAGAHTDTQYF
13	TRBV7-9	TRBJ2-4	CASSLVNQDIQYF
11	TRBV10-3	TRBJ1-2	CATRTDYGYTF
14	TRBV28	TRBJ2-3	CASMVGQGTDTQYF
18	TRBV11-1	TRBJ2-3	CASSLTPVAGGPEDTQYF
15	TRBV27	TRBJ1-6	CASSPVASFNSPLHF
14	TRBV12-3/TRBV12-4	TRBJ1-5	CASSPGTDYQPQHF
15	TRBV5-1	TRBJ2-1	CASSSTGNSYNEQFF
17	TRBV7-9	TRBJ2-3	CASSLGTGGIGTDTQYF
14	TRBV11-2	TRBJ2-1	CASSSSLARNEQFF
14	TRBV20-1	TRBJ2-5	CSAARDRVQETQYF
14	TRBV7-2	TRBJ2-3	CASSYQRATDTQYF
15	TRBV12-3/TRBV12-4	TRBJ1-1	CASSLRQGLATEAFF
16	TRBV5-1	TRBJ1-5	CASSLGAAAAGMPQHF
15	TRBV5-1	TRBJ2-7	CASGRAGQGFYEQYF
16	TRBV12-3/TRBV12-4	TRBJ2-5	CASSVGTGELQETQYF
13	TRBV12-3/TRBV12-4	TRBJ2-5	CASRRPALGTQYF
15	TRBV12-3/TRBV12-4	TRBJ2-1	CASSSPGQTNWEQFF
13	TRBV10-3	TRBJ1-1	CAISLTGDTEAFF
15	TRBV28	TRBJ2-7	CASSFLTGGYHEQYF
16	TRBV15	TRBJ2-3	CATSTLERGRTDTQYF
17	TRBV5-1	TRBJ1-2	CASSSYSGGGSNYGYTF
15	TRBV5-6	TRBJ2-2	CASSFSWGNTGELFF
14	TRBV2	TRBJ2-3	CASSGPRGSDTQYF
18	TRBV4-3	TRBJ2-7	CASSQVVGLAGGYYEQYF
14	TRBV5-1	TRBJ1-5	CASSPRGLNQPQHF
15	TRBV20-1	TRBJ2-3	CSARDGAESTDTQYF
17	TRBV10-1	TRBJ2-5	CASSESRHGGVEETQYF
11	TRBV3-1	TRBJ2-3	CASQGSDTQYF